This passage covers 20 T cell receptor beta chains from one sample sequenced in a study of technical replicates of blood from several donors. Repertoires were generated with immunoSEQ multiplex PCR, while TCRdb's copy carries only in-frame clones and drops some. This sample has some 60,000 clones; approximately 87% occur once, and the top ten carry 5.2%. Source material: PBMCs. The receptor set was obtained from a human donor in good health. Some clones in this sample may be carry-over from other donors' samples.

The V call is TRBV18, the J call TRBJ2-1; 9 positions agree with TRBD2. The CDR3 has 14 residues. CDR1 KGHSH and CDR2 LQKENI come from the germline V gene. J lost 7 bases, V lost 1 base, and 2 bases had no gene match. CDR3: CASSPLAGVNEQFF. In DNA, the CDR3 is TGTGCCAGCTCACCACTAGCGGGAGTGAATGAGCAGTTCTTC.

The chain uses TRBV6-6 and TRBJ2-2; 12 nucleotides match TRBD2. The CDR3 covers 15 residues. V lost 5 bases, J lost 6 bases, and 4 bases stayed unmatched. Germline V gene sequence: CDR1 MNHNY, CDR2 SVGAGI (reference sequence). The CDR3 sequence: CASSTGLAGSGELFF. As DNA, the CDR3 is TGTGCCAGCAGTACTGGACTAGCGGGATCCGGGGAGCTGTTTTTT.

The gene calls are TRBV6-5 and TRBJ2-3; 7 nucleotides match TRBD2. Germline CDR1 MNHEY, CDR2 SVGAGI. V gave up 6 bases and J gave up 4 bases; unmatched junction bases: 4. The length of the CDR3 is 13 residues. CDR3 nucleotide sequence: TGTGCCAGCAGGACCGGGAGGTCAGATACGCAGTATTTT. This gives the protein CASRTGRSDTQYF.

V and J are TRBV7-2 and TRBJ2-2; 9 bases agree with TRBD2. This CDR3 is 17 amino acids long. Germline values: CDR1 SGHTA, CDR2 FQGNSA. V was pared by 2 bases and J by 4 bases, with 8 bases of the junction left unmatched. CDR3 amino acids: CASSLLASGALTGELFF. CDR3 nucleotide sequence: TGTGCCAGCAGCTTATTGGCTAGCGGGGCGCTCACCGGGGAGCTGTTTTTT. Based on the CDR3 plus reference TRBV7-2 and TRBJ2-2, the full variable domain is GAGVSQSPSNKVTEKGKDVELRCDPISGHTALYWYRQSLGQGLEFLIYFQGNSAPDKSGLPSDRFSAERTGGSVSTLTIQRTQQEDSAVYLCASSLLASGALTGELFFGEGSRLTVL.

DNA for the CDR3: TGTGCCAGCAGCTTAAGAATCATAGCGGGAGGGCTCACCGGGGAGCTGTTTTTT. It is translated as CASSLRIIAGGLTGELFF. This chain uses TRBV5-6 with TRBJ2-2; 11 bases are shared with TRBD2. Germline loops: CDR1 SGHDT, CDR2 YYEEEE. The CDR3 runs to 18 residues. V shed 2 bases and J 4 bases; nucleotides not matched to a gene: 10.

Only one count was recorded for this clone. This rearrangement joins TRBV7-8 to TRBJ2-4; 7 positions agree with TRBD2. There are 14 residues in the CDR3. V was pared by 1 base and J by 8 bases, with 5 bases of the junction left unmatched. Germline CDR1 reads SGHVS; CDR2 reads FQNEAQ. CDR3: CASSLEGRGDIQYF. The CDR3 DNA reads TGTGCCAGCAGCTTAGAGGGGAGGGGCGACATTCAGTACTTC.

This clone has just a few counts. This chain connects TRBV5-6 to TRBJ1-2; D gene uncertain. There are 14 residues in the CDR3. Looked up from germline, CDR1 is SGHDT and CDR2 is YYEEEE. Trimming stripped 5 bases from V and 3 bases from J, with 14 bases between. The CDR3 DNA is TGTGCCAGCAGGTCCTCGGGTCTGGACTATGGCTACACCTTC. This sequence encodes CASRSSGLDYGYTF.

The J gene is TRBJ2-7, the V gene TRBV27, with a possible D match to TRBD2 (5 bases). CDR1 and CDR2 from the germline V gene are MNHEY and SMNVEV (reference sequence). The CDR3 covers 13 residues. Trimming removed 4 bases at V and 3 bases at J, with 10 bases between. CDR3 sequence: CASSSRGIYEQYF. The CDR3 nucleotides are TGTGCCAGCAGTTCCCGGGGTATCTACGAGCAGTACTTC.

Here the CDR3 reads CASMWDSGQPQHF. DNA for the CDR3: TGTGCCAGCATGTGGGACAGTGGGCAGCCCCAGCATTTT. The rearrangement uses TRBV2 and TRBJ1-5; 7 bases line up with TRBD1. V was clipped by 7 bases and J by 7 bases; unmatched bases: 7. From germline, CDR1 is SNHLY and CDR2 FYNNEI. The CDR3 totals 13 residues.

The rearrangement uses TRBV4-3 and TRBJ2-2; D is uncertain. Germline V CDR1 and CDR2: LGHNA, YSLEER. With 5 bases removed from V and 6 bases from J, the gap between germline ends came to 22 bases. The CDR3 runs to 17 residues. CDR3 nucleotide sequence: TGCGCCAGCAGCTCTAGTCCCAGCTCGGCCCCTGCCGGGGAGCTGTTTTTT. Translation gives CASSSSPSSAPAGELFF.

The chain couples TRBV7-2 to TRBJ2-7, with TRBD1 as a possible D gene (7 bases). Looked up from germline, CDR1 is SGHTA and CDR2 is FQGNSA. Between the trimmed V and J ends, which lost 2 bases and 6 bases, there was a span of 17 bases. This CDR3 region has 15 residues. This chain's CDR3 is CASSLWGRGVGEQYF. The CDR3 region has the DNA TGTGCCAGCAGCTTATGGGGCAGGGGGGTTGGCGAGCAGTACTTC.

The chain is built from TRBV6-1 and TRBJ2-7, with a possible D match to TRBD2 (6 bases). V was cut by 1 base and J by 0 bases, with 7 bases left in between. Germline lookup yields CDR1 MNHNS and CDR2 SASEGT. The CDR3 length is 14 residues. In DNA form, the CDR3 reads TGTGCCAGCAGTGAAGGGGACTTCTCCTACGAGCAGTACTTC. Protein: CASSEGDFSYEQYF.

This chain links TRBV7-2 with TRBJ1-1; D remains unclear. The germline V gene encodes CDR1 SGHTA and CDR2 FQGNSA. The length of the CDR3 is 13 residues. The V gene lost 5 bases and the J gene lost 4 bases, with 11 bases spanning the gap. The CDR3 protein is CASSLPRGTEAFF. The DNA of the CDR3 is TGTGCCAGCAGCCTCCCCCGGGGCACTGAAGCTTTCTTT.

There are a few counts of this clone. The genes are TRBV30 and TRBJ1-5, with a possible D match to TRBD1 (6 bases). V lost 2 bases, J lost 7 bases, and 15 bases lay in between. CDR3 length equals 14 residues. Germline V lookup: CDR1 GTSNPN, CDR2 SVGIG (reference sequence). The CDR3 sequence: CAWSRQGMSQPQHF. The DNA of the CDR3 is TGTGCCTGGAGTCGGCAGGGGATGAGCCAGCCCCAGCATTTT.

Concerning this clone itself: One junction end does not reproduce the germline sequence, and a read error may be involved. The chain joins TRBV4-3 to TRBJ2-3, with D possibly TRBD2 on 6 matching bases. Germline V lookup: CDR1 LGHNA, CDR2 YSLEER. The CDR3 length is 15 residues. CDR3 in amino acids: CASSRGTDGTDTQYF. CDR3 coding DNA: TGCGCCAGCAGCCGTGGGACTGACGGCACGGATACGCAGTATTTT.

V is TRBV29-1 and J is TRBJ2-2; 9 bases map to TRBD1. Germline assignment: CDR1 SQVTM and CDR2 ANQGSEA. Germline trimming cut 7 bases from V and 6 bases from J; bases unmatched to any gene: 3. The CDR3 sequence is 12 residues long. CDR3 sequence: CSGWDRAGELFF. CDR3 nucleotides: TGCAGCGGGTGGGACAGGGCCGGGGAGCTGTTTTTT.

In its sample, this clone was seen a few times. J is TRBJ2-7 and V is TRBV13; 7 bases are shared with TRBD2. This CDR3 is 15 amino acids long. V gave up 5 bases and J gave up 5 bases; unmatched junction bases: 12. CDR1 PRHDT and CDR2 FYEKMQ come from the germline V gene (reference sequence). In DNA form, the CDR3 reads TGTGCCAGCAGCATAAGCGGGATAGCAAGCGACGAGCAGTACTTC. It yields the protein CASSISGIASDEQYF.

The V and J genes are TRBV18 and TRBJ2-1; 9 bases are a match to TRBD1. Germline loops: CDR1 KGHSH, CDR2 LQKENI. The CDR3 loop spans 13 amino acids. With V trimmed by 3 bases and J by 8 bases, 2 bases remained unmatched. The CDR3 nucleotides read TGTGCCAGCTCACCTGGACAGGGGTATGAGCAGTTCTTC. Translated, it gives CASSPGQGYEQFF.

V gene TRBV4-3 combines with J gene TRBJ2-1; D possibly corresponds to TRBD2 (6 bases). Germline V CDR1 and CDR2: LGHNA, YSLEER. This CDR3 is built from 16 residues. The ends were cut back, 1 base at V and 7 bases at J, with 17 bases in the middle. Here the CDR3 DNA reads TGCGCCAGCAGCCAAGCATGGAGGGGCTTGGGAAATGAGCAGTTCTTC. Translated: CASSQAWRGLGNEQFF.

V gene TRBV25-1 combines with J gene TRBJ1-1, with 7 bases identical to TRBD1. V gave up 3 bases and J gave up 0 bases; unmatched junction bases: 7. There are 16 residues in the CDR3. Per germline, CDR1 MGHDK and CDR2 SYGVNS. Here the CDR3 reads CASSDPGQPMNTEAFF. In DNA form, the CDR3 reads TGTGCCAGCAGTGACCCGGGACAGCCCATGAACACTGAAGCTTTCTTT.